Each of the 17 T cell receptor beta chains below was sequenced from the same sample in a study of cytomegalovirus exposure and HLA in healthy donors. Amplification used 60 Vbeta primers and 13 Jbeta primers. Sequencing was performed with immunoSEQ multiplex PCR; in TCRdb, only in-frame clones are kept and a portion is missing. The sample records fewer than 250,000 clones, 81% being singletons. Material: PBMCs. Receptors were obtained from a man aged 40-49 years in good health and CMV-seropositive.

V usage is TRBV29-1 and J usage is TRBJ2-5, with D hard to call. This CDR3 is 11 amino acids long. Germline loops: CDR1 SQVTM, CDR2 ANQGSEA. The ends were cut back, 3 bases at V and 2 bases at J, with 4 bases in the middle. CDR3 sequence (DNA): TGCAGCGTTGACAGTCAAGAGACCCAGTACTTC. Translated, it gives CSVDSQETQYF.

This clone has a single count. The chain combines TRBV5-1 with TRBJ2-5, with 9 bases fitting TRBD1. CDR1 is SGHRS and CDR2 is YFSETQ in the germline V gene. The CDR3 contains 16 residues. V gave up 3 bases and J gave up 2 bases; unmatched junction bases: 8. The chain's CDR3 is CASSYRTGDPQETQYF. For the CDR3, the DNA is TGCGCCAGCAGCTATCGGACAGGGGACCCACAAGAGACCCAGTACTTC.

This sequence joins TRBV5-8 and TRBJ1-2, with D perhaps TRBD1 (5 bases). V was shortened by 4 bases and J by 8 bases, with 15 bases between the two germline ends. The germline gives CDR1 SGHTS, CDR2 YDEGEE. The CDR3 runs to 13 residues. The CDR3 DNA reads TGTGCCAGCAGCAGACGGGGGAGGGACGGCTACACCTTC. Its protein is CASSRRGRDGYTF.

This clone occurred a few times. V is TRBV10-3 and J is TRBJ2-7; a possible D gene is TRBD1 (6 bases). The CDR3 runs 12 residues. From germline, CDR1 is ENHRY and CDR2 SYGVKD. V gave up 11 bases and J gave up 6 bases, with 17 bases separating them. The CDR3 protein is CASKQTGSEQYF. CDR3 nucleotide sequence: TGTGCCTCGAAACAAACAGGGAGCGAGCAGTACTTC.

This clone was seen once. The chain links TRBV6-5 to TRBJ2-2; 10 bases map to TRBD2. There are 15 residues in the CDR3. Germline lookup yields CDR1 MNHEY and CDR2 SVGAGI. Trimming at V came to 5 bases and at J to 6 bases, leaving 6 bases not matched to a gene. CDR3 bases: TGTGCCAGCAGTGTAACTAGCGGGGTGGCCGGGGAGCTGTTTTTT. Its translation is CASSVTSGVAGELFF.

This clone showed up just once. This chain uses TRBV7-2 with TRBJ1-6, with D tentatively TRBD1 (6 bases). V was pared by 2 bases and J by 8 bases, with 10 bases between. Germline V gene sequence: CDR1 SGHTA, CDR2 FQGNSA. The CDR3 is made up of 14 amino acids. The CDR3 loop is CASSLTGKDSPLHF. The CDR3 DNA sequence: TGTGCCAGCAGCTTAACAGGGAAGGATTCACCCCTCCACTTT. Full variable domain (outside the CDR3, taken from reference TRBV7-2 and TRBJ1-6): GAGVSQSPSNKVTEKGKDVELRCDPISGHTALYWYRQSLGQGLEFLIYFQGNSAPDKSGLPSDRFSAERTGGSVSTLTIQRTQQEDSAVYLCASSLTGKDSPLHFGNGTRLTVT.

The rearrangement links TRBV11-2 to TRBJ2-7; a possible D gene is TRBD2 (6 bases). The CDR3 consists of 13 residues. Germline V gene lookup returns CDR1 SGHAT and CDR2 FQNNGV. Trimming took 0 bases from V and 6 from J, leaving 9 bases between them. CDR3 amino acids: CASSLDGGSEQYF. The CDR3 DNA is TGTGCCAGCAGCTTAGATGGGGGGAGCGAGCAGTACTTC.

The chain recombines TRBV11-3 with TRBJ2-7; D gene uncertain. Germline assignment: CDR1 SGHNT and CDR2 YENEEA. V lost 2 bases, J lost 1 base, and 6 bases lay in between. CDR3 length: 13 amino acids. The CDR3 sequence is CASSLRGSYEQYF. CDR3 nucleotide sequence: TGTGCCAGCAGCTTAAGAGGATCCTACGAGCAGTACTTC.

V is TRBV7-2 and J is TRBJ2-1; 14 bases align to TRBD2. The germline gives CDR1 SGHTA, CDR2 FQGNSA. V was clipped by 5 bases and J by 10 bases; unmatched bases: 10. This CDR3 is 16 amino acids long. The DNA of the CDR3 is TGTGCCAGCAGCGCGCCGGGACTAGCGGGAGTTCAGGAGCAGTTCTTC. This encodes CASSAPGLAGVQEQFF.

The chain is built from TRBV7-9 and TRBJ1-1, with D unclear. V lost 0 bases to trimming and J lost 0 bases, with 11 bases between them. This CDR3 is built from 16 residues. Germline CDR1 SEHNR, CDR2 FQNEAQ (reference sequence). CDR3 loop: CASSLAGRIMNTEAFF. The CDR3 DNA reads TGTGCCAGCAGCTTAGCTGGCCGTATAATGAACACTGAAGCTTTCTTT.

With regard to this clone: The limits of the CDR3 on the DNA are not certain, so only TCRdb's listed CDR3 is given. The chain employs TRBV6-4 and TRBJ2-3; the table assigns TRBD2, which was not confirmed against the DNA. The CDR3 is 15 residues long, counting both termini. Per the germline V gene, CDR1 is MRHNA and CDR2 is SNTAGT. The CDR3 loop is CASSDFRGAGDTQYF.

CDR3 in amino acids: CASRGGSGNTIYF. CDR3 DNA: TGTGCCAGCCGGGGGGGCAGTGGAAACACCATATATTTT. The chain has TRBV7-2 and TRBJ1-3; D perhaps matches TRBD1 (6 bases). V lost 8 bases to trimming and J lost 3 bases, with 11 bases between them. The CDR3 has 13 residues. Germline V CDR1 and CDR2: SGHTA, FQGNSA.

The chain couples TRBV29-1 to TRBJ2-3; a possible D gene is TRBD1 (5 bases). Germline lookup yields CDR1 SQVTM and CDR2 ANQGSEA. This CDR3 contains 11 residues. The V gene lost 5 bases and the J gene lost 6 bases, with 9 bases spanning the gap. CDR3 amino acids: CSVRAGDTQYF. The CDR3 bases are TGCAGCGTTCGAGCAGGGGATACGCAGTATTTT.

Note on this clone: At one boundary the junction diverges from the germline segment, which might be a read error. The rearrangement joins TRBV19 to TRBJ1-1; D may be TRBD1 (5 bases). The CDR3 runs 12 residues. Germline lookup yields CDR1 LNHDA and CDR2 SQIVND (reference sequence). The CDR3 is CASTNRRGRRLF. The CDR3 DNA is TGTGCCAGTACCAATAGAAGGGGCAGGCGTCTCTTT.

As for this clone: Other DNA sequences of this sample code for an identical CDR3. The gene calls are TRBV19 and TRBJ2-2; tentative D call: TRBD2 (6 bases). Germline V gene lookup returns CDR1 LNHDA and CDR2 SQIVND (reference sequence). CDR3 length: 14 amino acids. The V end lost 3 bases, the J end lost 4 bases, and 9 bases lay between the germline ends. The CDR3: CASSISGGTGELFF. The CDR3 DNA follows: TGTGCCAGTAGTATCTCCGGGGGCACCGGGGAGCTGTTTTTT.

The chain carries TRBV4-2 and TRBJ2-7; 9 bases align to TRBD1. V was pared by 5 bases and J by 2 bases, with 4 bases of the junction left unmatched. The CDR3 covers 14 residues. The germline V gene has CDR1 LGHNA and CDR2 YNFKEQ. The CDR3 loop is CASSRTGATYEQYF. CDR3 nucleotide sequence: TGTGCCAGCAGCAGGACAGGGGCGACCTACGAGCAGTACTTC.

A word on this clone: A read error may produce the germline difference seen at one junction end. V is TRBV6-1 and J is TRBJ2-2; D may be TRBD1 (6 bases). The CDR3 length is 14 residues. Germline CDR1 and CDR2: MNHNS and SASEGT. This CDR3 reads CASTEQGNTGELFF. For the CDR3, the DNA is TGTGCCAGCACTGAACAGGGGAACACCGGGGAGCTGTTTTTT.